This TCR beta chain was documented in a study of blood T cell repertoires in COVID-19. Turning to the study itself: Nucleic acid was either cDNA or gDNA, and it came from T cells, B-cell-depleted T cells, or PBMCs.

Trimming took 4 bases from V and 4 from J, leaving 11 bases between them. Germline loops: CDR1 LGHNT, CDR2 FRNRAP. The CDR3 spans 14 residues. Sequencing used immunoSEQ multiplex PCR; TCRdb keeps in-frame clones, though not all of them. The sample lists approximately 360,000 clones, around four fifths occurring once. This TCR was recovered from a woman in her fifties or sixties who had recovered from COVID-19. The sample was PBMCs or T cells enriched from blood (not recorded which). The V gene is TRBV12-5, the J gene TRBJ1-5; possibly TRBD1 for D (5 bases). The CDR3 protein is CASGWGGRNQPQHF. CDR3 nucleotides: TGTGCTAGTGGTTGGGGGGGTAGGAATCAGCCCCAGCATTTT.